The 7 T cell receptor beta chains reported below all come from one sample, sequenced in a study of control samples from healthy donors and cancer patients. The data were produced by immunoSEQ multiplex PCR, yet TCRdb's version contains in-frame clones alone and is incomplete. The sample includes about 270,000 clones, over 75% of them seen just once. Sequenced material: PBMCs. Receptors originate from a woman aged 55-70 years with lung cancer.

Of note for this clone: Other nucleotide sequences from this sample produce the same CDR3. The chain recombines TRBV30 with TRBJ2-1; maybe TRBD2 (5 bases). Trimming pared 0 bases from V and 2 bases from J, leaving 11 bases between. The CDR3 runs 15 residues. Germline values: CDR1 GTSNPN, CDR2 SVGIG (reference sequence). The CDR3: CAWSVGTRAYNEQFF. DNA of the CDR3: TGTGCCTGGAGTGTGGGCACTAGGGCCTACAATGAGCAGTTCTTC. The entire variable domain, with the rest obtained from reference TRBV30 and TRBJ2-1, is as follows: SQTIHQWPATLVQPVGSPLSLECTVEGTSNPNLYWYRQAAGRGLQLLFYSVGIGQISSEVPQNLSASRPQDRQFILSSKKLLLSDSGFYLCAWSVGTRAYNEQFFGPGTRLTVL.

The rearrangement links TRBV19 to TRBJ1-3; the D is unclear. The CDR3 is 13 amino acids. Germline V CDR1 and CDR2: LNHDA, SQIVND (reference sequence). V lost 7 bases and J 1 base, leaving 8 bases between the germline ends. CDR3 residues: CASMWGSGNTIYF. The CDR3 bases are TGTGCCAGTATGTGGGGATCTGGAAACACCATATATTTT.

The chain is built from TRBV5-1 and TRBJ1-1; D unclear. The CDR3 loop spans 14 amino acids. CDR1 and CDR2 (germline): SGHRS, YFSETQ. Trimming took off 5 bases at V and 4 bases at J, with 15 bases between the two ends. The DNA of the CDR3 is TGCGCCAGCAGGCAGAACCATGAGGGCACTGAAGCTTTCTTT. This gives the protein CASRQNHEGTEAFF.

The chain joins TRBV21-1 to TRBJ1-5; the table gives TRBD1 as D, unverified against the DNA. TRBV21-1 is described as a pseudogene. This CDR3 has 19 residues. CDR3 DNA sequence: TGTGCCAGGGGCATTTACCTTTCGACAGCTCGACTTAGCAATCAGCCCCAGCATTTT. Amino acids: CARGIYLSTARLSNQPQHF.

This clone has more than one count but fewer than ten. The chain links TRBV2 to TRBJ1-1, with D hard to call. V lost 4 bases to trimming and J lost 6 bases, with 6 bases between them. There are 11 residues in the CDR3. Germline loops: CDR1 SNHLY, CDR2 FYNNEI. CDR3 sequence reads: CASSVTAEAFF. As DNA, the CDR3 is TGTGCCAGCAGTGTGACCGCTGAAGCTTTCTTT.

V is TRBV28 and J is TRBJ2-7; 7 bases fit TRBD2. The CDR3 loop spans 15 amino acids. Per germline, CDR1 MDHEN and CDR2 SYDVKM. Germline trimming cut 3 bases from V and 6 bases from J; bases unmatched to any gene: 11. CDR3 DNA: TGTGCCAGCAGTTTTAGAGGGGCAACGGGGGGCGAGCAGTACTTC. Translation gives CASSFRGATGGEQYF.

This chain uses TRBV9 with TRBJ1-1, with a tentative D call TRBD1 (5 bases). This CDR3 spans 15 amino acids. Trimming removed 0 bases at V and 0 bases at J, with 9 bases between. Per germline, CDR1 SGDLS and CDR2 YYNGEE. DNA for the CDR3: TGTGCCAGCAGCGTAGTGGGGACTATGAACACTGAAGCTTTCTTT. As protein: CASSVVGTMNTEAFF.